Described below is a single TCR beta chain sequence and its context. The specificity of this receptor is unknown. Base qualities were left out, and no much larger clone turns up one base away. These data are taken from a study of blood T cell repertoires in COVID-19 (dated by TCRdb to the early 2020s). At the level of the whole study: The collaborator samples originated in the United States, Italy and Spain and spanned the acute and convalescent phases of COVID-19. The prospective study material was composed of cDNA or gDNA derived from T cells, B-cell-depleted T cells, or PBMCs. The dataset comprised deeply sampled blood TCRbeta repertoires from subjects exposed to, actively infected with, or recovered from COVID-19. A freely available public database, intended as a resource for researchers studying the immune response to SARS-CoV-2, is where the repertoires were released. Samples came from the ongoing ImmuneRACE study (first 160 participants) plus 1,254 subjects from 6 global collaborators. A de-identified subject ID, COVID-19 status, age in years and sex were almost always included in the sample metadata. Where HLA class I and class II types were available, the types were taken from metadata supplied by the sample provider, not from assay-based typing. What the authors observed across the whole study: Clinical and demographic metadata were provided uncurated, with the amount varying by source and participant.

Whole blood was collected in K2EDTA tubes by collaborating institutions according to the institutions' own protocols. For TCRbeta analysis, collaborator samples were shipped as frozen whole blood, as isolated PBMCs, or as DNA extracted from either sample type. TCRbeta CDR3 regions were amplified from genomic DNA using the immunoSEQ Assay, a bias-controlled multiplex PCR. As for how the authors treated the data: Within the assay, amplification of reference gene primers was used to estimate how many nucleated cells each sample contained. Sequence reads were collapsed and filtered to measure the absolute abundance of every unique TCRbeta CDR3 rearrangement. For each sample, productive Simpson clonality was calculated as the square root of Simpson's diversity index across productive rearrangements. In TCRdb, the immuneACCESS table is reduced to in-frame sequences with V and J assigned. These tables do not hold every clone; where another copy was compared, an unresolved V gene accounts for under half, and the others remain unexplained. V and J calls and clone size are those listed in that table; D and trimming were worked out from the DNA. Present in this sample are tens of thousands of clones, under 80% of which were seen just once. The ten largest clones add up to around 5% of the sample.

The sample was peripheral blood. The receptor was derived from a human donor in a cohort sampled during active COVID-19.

CDR3 reads: CASSEELLISGANVLTF. The DNA reads TGTGCCAGCAGTGAAGAGCTTCTGATCTCTGGGGCCAACGTCCTGACTTTC. Rearrangement joined TRBV6-1 to TRBJ2-6, with no reliable assignment of the D segment. According to the germline V gene, CDR1 reads MNHNS and CDR2 reads SASEGT. Trimming costs V 1 base and J 0 bases, and their ends lie 10 bases apart. The CDR3 measures 17 amino acids from cysteine to phenylalanine. Of the read, only the CDR3 DNA is kept; its 51 bases are in frame from base 1.